Listed here are 8 T cell receptor beta chains from one sample, sequenced in a study of PD-L1 blockade in urothelial cancer. TCRdb's copy holds only in-frame clones and misses some; the assay was immunoSEQ multiplex PCR. The repertoire holds 60,000 to 85,000 clones, with 87% as singletons. The material sequenced was PBMCs, taken around atezolizumab (anti-PD-L1) treatment. The receptors were gathered from a woman in her seventies with urothelial cancer.

The chain's CDR3 is CASSLTSSYEQYF. Written as DNA, the CDR3 is TGTGCCAGCTCACTCACCAGCTCCTACGAGCAGTACTTC. This sequence joins TRBV18 and TRBJ2-7; the D is unclear. This CDR3 has 13 amino acids. The V gene's germline CDR1 is KGHSH and CDR2 LQKENI. The germline V and J ends were trimmed by 4 bases and 0 bases, with 7 bases remaining between them. Full variable domain (remainder filled in from reference TRBV18 and TRBJ2-7): NAGVMQNPRHLVRRRGQEARLRCSPMKGHSHVYWYRQLPEEGLKFMVYLQKENIIDESGMPKERFSAEFPKEGPSILRIQQVVRGDSAAYFCASSLTSSYEQYFGPGTRLTVT.

This CDR3 reads CATSRDQNRAGYEQYF. Here the CDR3 DNA reads TGTGCCACCAGCAGAGATCAAAACAGGGCCGGATACGAGCAGTACTTC. The V and J genes are TRBV15 and TRBJ2-7; the D gene is possibly TRBD1 (6 bases). Deletions cut 0 bases from V and 4 bases from J, with 16 bases between. Germline CDR1 is LNHNV and CDR2 is YYDKDF (reference sequence). The CDR3 is made up of 16 amino acids.

This clone was recorded a few times. The V call is TRBV7-9, the J call TRBJ2-2; perhaps TRBD1 as D (8 bases). Per germline, CDR1 SEHNR and CDR2 FQNEAQ (reference sequence). CDR3 size: 14 residues. V was trimmed by 7 bases and J by 6 bases, leaving 15 bases between them. The CDR3 spells CASTRTGRAGELFF. Written as DNA, the CDR3 is TGTGCCAGCACCAGGACAGGGAGGGCCGGGGAGCTGTTTTTT.

The V call is TRBV6-1, the J call TRBJ1-1; a possible D gene is TRBD1 (6 bases). CDR1 MNHNS and CDR2 SASEGT come from the germline V gene. V shed 4 bases and J shed 1 base, with 10 bases lying between them. There are 14 residues in the CDR3. The CDR3: CASSGSTGNTEAFF. CDR3 bases: TGTGCCAGCAGTGGATCGACAGGGAACACTGAAGCTTTCTTT.

The chain uses TRBV6-6 and TRBJ1-1; 7 nucleotides agree with TRBD1. Unmatched junction bases numbered 5, after V lost 5 bases and J lost 8 bases. This CDR3 is 12 amino acids long. Germline values: CDR1 MNHNY, CDR2 SVGAGI (reference sequence). CDR3 in DNA: TGTGCCAGCAGTGGACAGGCCGCCGAAGCTTTCTTT. As protein: CASSGQAAEAFF.

The V call is TRBV6-5, the J call TRBJ1-2, with D possibly TRBD1 on 5 matching bases. The germline CDR1 and CDR2 sequences are MNHEY and SVGAGI. V lost 0 bases and J lost 6, with 14 bases in between. This CDR3 contains 15 residues. The DNA for the CDR3 is TGTGCCAGCAGTTACTCGAAGGCAGGGATGGATGGCTACACCTTC. Translation: CASSYSKAGMDGYTF.

The J gene is TRBJ1-2, the V gene TRBV2, with D unresolved. Germline values: CDR1 SNHLY, CDR2 FYNNEI. Deletions cut 3 bases from V and 1 base from J, with 9 bases between. This CDR3 contains 14 residues. CDR3 nucleotide sequence: TGTGCCAGCAGTGAGAGACGGAGTAACTATGGCTACACCTTC. It codes for CASSERRSNYGYTF.

The genes are TRBV29-1 and TRBJ2-3; 10 bases align to TRBD2. CDR1 and CDR2 (germline): SQVTM, ANQGSEA. The CDR3 extends over 15 amino acids. J gave up 4 bases and V 6 bases, and 10 bases lay outside the gene matches. The CDR3 DNA reads TGCAGCGTCGGCCCGAGCGGGAGGGCCGCAGATACGCAGTATTTT. Residues: CSVGPSGRAADTQYF.